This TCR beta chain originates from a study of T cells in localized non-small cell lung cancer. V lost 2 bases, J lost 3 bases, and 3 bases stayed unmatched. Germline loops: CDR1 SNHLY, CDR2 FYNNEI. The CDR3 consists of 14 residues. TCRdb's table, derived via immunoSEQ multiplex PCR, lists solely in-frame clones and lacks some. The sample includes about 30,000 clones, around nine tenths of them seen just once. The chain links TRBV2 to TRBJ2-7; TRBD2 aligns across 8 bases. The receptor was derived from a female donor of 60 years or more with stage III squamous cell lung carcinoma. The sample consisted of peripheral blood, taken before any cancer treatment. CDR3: CASSESGGLYEQYF. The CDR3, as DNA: TGTGCCAGCAGTGAAAGCGGGGGCCTCTACGAGCAGTACTTC.